This T cell receptor (beta chain) stems from a study of yellow fever vaccine responses in identical twins. General study results and limits: Vaccine-induced T cell responses in twins were reportedly observed to appear partly convergent, partly personalized.

On this clonotype itself: The antigen remains undetermined.

TCRdb itself ran the RT-PCR reads through MiXCR, one entry per CDR3 protein. The repertoire holds about 11,000 distinct CDR3 sequences, with 77% as singletons. This CDR3 has 10 amino acids. Germline CDR1 and CDR2: MNHNS and SASEGT. The germline V and J ends were trimmed by 4 bases and 2 bases, with 0 bases remaining between them. This chain joins TRBV6-1 and TRBJ2-7; D gene ambiguous. The sequencing here drew on T cells from blood (PBMCs), unsorted or a sorted subset (not recorded which), taken before or after yellow fever vaccination (not recorded which). This TCR derives from a woman between 18 and 30 years old who received the yellow fever vaccine. In DNA, the CDR3 is TGTGCCAGCAGTGCCTACGAGCAGTACTTC. This encodes CASSAYEQYF.